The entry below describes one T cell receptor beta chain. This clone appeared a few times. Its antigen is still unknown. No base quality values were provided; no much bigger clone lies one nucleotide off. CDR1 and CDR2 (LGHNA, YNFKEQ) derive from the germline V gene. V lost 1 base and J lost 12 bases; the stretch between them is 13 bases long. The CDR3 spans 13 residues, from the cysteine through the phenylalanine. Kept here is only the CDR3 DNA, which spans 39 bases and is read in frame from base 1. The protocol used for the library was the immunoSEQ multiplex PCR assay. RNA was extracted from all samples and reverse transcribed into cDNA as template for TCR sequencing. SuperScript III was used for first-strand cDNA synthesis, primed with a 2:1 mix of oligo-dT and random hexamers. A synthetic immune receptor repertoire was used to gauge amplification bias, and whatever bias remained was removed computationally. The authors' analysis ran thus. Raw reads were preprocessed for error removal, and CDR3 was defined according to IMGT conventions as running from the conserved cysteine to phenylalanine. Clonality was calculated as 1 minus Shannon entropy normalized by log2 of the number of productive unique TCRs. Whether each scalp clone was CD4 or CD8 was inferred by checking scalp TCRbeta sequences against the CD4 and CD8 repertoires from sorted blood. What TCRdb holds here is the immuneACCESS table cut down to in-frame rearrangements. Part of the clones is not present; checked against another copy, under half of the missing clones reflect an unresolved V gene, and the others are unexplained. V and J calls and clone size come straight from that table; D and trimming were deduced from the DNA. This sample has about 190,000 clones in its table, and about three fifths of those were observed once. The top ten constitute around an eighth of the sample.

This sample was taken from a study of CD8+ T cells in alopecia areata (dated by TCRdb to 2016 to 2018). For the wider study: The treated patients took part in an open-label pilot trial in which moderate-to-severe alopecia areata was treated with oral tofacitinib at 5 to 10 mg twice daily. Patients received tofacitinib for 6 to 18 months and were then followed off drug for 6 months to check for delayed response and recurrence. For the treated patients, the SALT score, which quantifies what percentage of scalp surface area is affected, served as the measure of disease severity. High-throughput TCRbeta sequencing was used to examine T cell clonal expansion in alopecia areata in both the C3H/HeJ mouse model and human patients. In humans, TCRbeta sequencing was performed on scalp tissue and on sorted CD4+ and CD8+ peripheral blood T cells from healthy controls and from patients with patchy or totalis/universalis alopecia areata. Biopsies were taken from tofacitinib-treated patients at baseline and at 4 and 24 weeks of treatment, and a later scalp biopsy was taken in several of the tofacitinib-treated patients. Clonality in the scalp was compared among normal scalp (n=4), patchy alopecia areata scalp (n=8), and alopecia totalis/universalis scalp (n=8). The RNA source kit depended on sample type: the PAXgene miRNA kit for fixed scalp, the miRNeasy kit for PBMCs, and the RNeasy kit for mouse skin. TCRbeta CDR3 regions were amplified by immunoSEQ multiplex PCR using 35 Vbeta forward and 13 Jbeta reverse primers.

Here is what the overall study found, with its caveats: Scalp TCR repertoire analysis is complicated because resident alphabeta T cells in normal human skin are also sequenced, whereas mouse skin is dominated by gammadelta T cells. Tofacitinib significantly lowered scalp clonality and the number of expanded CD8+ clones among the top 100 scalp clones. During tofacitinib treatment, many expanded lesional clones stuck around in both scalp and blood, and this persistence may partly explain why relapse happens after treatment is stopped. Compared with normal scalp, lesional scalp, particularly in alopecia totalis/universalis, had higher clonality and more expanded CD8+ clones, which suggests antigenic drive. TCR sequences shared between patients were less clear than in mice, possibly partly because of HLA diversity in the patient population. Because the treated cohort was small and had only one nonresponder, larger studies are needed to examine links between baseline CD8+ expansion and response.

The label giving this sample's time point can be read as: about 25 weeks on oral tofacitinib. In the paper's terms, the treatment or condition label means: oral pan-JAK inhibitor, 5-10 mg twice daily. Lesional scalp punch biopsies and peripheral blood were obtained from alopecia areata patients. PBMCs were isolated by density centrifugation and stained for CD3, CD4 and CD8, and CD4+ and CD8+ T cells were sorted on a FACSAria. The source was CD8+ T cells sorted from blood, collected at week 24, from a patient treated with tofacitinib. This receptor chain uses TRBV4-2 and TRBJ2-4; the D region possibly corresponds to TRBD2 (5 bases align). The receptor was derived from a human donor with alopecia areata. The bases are TGTGCCAGCAGCCAAGCGGGGTGGGCGGGTCAGTACTTC. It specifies CASSQAGWAGQYF.